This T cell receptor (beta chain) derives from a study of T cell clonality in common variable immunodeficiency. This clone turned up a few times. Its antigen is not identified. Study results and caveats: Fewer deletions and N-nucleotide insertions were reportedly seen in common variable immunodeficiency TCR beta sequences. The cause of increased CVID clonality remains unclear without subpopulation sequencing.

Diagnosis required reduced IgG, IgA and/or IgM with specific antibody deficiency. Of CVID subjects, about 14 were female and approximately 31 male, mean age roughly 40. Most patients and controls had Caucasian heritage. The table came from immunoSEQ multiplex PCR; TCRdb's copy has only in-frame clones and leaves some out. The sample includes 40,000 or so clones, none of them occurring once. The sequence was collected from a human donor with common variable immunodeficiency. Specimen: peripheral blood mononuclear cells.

The CDR3 loop reads CAWSVGFGANVLTF. Incomplete CDR3 DNA: TGTGCCTGGAGTGTAGGGTTTGGGGCCAACGTC. The chain employs TRBV30 and TRBJ2-6; D call uncertain. The CDR3 is cut off 3 residues early in the read; its end comes from the germline J gene. The CDR3 extends over 14 amino acids. CDR1 and CDR2 (germline): GTSNPN, SVGIG (reference sequence). The germline V and J ends were trimmed by 0 bases and 3 bases, with 6 bases remaining between them. Using reference TRBV30 and TRBJ2-6 for the parts outside the CDR3, the full variable domain is SQTIHQWPATLVQPVGSPLSLECTVEGTSNPNLYWYRQAAGRGLQLLFYSVGIGQISSEVPQNLSASRPQDRQFILSSKKLLLSDSGFYLCAWSVGFGANVLTFGAGSRLTVL.